This T cell receptor beta chain was recorded in a study of blood T cells in healthy people across ages. Study-wide results and limits: With unsorted PBMCs, a conclusive comparison of naive versus antigen-experienced cells was not possible. Lack of knowledge of donor CMV status possibly confounded expanded clonotype changes.

The CDR3 has 13 residues. V lost 7 bases and J 0 bases, leaving 11 bases between the germline ends. Per the germline V gene, CDR1 is DFQATT and CDR2 is SNEGSKA (reference sequence). This clonotype has a handful of counts. Antigen unknown. Using a J-beta primer mix together with a sample-barcoded 5' primer, a second PCR was run for about 6 to 12 cycles. MiXCR, run by TCRdb on the 5' RACE reads, gives a single entry per CDR3 protein. The table includes 1,500,000 or so distinct CDR3 sequences, around 59% detected once. Isolation yielded PBMCs, at least 7 million per sample, in every case. Total RNA, at least 6 micrograms per sample, came from PBMCs.

This TCR came from a man between 18 and 29 years old in good health. The genes are TRBV20-1 and TRBJ2-3; tentative D call: TRBD2 (5 bases). Source material: blood. The CDR3 nucleotides are TGCAGTGTATTGGGAGTGAGCACAGATACGCAGTATTTT. It codes for CSVLGVSTDTQYF.